This TCR beta chain is drawn from a study of T cell responses to AZD1222 COVID-19 vaccine. Overall study results and limits: Repertoires were obtained solely post-peak T cell response. White British people made up most donors, females outnumbered males, and clonal diversity was possibly underestimated.

This CDR3 has 14 amino acids. V lost 6 bases and J 4 bases, leaving 16 bases between the germline ends. From germline, CDR1 is LGHDT and CDR2 YNNKEL (reference sequence). This table comes from immunoSEQ multiplex PCR, and its TCRdb copy is limited to in-frame clones, with some not included. The table includes 180,000 or so clones, approximately 91% detected once. Second-dose recipients at about 4 or about 12 weeks were treated as one pooled group. On this clone: Its antigen remains unknown.

The J gene is TRBJ2-7, the V gene TRBV3-1 (or the pseudogene TRBV3-2); perhaps TRBD2 as D (6 bases). The sequenced sample was peripheral blood, obtained 28 days after the second AZD1222 dose. The source of this sequence is an adult who received the AZD1222 COVID-19 vaccine. This CDR3 reads CASRPSGLRYEQYF. CDR3 sequence (DNA): TGTGCCAGCAGACCGTCGGGACTCAGATACGAGCAGTACTTC.